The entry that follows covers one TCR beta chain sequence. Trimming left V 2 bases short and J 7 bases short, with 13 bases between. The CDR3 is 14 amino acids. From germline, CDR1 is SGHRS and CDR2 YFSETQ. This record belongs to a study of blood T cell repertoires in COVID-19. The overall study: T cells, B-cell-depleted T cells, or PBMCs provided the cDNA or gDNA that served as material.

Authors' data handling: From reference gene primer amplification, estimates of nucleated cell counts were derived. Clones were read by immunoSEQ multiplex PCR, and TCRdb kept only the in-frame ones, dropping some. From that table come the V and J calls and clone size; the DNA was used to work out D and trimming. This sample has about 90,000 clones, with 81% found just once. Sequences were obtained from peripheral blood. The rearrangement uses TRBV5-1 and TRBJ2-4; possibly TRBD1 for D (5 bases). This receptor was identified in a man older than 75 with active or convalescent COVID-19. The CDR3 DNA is TGCGCCAGCAGCTTCCGGGCAGGGTACAACATTCAGTACTTC. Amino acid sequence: CASSFRAGYNIQYF. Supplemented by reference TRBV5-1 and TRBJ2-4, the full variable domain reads KAGVTQTPRYLIKTRGQQVTLSCSPISGHRSVSWYQQTPGQGLQFLFEYFSETQRNKGNFPGRFSGRQFSNSRSEMNVSTLELGDSALYLCASSFRAGYNIQYFGAGTRLSVL.